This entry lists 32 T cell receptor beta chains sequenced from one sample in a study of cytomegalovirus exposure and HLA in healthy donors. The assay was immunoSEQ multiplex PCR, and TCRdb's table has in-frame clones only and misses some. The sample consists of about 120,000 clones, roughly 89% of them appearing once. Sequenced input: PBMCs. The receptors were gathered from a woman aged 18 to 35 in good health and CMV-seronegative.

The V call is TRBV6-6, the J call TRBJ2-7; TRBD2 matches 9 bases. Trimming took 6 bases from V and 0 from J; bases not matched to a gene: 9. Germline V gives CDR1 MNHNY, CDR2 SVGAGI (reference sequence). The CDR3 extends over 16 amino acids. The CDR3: CASRTVAGASSYEQYF. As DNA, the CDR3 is TGTGCCAGCAGAACTGTAGCGGGAGCCAGCTCCTACGAGCAGTACTTC.

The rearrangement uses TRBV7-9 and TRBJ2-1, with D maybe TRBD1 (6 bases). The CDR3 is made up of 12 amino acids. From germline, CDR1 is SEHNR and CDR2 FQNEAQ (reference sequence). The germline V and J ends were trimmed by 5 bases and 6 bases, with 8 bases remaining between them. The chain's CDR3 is CASSLQGNEQFF. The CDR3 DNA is TGTGCCAGCAGCCTACAGGGCAATGAGCAGTTCTTC.

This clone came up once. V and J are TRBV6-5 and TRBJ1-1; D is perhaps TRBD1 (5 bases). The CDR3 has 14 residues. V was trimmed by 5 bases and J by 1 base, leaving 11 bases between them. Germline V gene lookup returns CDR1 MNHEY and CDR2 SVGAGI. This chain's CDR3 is CASSRLDRNTEAFF. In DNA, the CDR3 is TGTGCCAGCAGTAGGCTCGACAGGAACACTGAAGCTTTCTTT.

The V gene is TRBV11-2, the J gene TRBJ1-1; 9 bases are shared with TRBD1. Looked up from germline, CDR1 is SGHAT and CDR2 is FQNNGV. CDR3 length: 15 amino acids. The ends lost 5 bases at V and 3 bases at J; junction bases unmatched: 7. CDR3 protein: CASSKQGALDTEAFF. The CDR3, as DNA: TGTGCCAGCAGCAAACAGGGGGCCCTCGACACTGAAGCTTTCTTT. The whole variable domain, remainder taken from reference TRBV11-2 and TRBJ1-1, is EAGVAQSPRYKIIEKRQSVAFWCNPISGHATLYWYQQILGQGPKLLIQFQNNGVVDDSQLPKDRFSAERLKGVDSTLKIQPAKLEDSAVYLCASSKQGALDTEAFFGQGTRLTVV.

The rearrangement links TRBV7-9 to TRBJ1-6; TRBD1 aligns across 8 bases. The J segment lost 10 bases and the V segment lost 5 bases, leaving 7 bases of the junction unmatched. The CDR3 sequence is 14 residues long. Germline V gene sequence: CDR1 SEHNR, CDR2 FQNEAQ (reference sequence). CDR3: CASSLGQGGSPLHF. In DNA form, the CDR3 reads TGTGCCAGCAGCCTAGGACAGGGTGGCTCACCCCTCCACTTT.

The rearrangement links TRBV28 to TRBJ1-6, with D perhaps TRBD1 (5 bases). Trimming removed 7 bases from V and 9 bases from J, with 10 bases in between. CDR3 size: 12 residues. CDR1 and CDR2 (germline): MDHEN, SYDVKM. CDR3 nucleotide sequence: TGTGCCAGCACGGGGGGGGGTTCACCCCTCCACTTT. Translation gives CASTGGGSPLHF.

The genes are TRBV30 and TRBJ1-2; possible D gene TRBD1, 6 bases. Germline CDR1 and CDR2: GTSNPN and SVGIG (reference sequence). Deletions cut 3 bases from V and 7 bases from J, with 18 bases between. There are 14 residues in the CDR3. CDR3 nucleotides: TGTGCCTGGAGGTTCTTAACCGGGACACCTGGCTACACCTTC. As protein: CAWRFLTGTPGYTF.

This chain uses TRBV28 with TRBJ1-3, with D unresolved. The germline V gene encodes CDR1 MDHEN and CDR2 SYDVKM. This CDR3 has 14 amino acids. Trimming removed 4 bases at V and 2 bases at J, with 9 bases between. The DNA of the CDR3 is TGTGCCAGCAGTTCGCCAGAAACTGGAAACACCATATATTTT. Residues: CASSSPETGNTIYF.

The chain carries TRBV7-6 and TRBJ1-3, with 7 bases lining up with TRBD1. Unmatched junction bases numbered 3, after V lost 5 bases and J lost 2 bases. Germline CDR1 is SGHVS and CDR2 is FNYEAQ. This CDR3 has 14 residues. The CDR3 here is CASSEQGTGNTIYF. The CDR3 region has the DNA TGTGCCAGCAGCGAACAGGGGACTGGAAACACCATATATTTT.

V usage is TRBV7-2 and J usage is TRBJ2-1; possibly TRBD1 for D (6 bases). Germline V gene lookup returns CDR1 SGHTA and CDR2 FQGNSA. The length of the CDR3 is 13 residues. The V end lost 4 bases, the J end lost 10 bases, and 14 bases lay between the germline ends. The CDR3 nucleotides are TGTGCCAGCAGCTCCTACAGGGTTGGGGAGCAGTTCTTC. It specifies CASSSYRVGEQFF.

This CDR3 is CASSLYVAGGTDTQYF. Written as DNA, the CDR3 is TGTGCCAGCAGCTTATATGTGGCAGGGGGCACAGATACGCAGTATTTT. The chain recombines TRBV7-8 with TRBJ2-3, with D perhaps TRBD1 (6 bases). Germline CDR1 reads SGHVS; CDR2 reads FQNEAQ. Trimming left V 2 bases short and J 1 base short, with 13 bases between. The CDR3 is 16 amino acids.

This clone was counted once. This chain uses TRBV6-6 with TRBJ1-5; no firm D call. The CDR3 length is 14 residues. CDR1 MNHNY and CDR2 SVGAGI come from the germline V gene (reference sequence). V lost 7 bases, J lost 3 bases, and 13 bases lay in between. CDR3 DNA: TGTGCCAGCAAGGCGCGGGCCATCAATCAGCCCCAGCATTTT. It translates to CASKARAINQPQHF.

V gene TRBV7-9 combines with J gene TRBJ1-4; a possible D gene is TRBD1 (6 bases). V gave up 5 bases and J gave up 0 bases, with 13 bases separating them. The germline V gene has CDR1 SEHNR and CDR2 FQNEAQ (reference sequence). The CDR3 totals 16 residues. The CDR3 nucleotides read TGTGCCAGCAGCAGGACAGCGTCCGCAACTAATGAAAAACTGTTTTTT. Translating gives CASSRTASATNEKLFF.

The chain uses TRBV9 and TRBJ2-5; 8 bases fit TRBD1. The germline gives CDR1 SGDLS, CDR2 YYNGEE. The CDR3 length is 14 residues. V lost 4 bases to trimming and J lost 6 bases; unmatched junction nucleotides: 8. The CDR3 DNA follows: TGTGCCAGCAGCTCGCGGACAGGGTCACAGACCCAGTACTTC. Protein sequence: CASSSRTGSQTQYF.

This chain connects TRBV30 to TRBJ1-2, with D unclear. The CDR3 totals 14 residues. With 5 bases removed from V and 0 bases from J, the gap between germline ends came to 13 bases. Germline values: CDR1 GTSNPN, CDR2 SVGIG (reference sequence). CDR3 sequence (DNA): TGTGCCTGGCGCCGTCAGGCGTCTAACTATGGCTACACCTTC. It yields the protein CAWRRQASNYGYTF.

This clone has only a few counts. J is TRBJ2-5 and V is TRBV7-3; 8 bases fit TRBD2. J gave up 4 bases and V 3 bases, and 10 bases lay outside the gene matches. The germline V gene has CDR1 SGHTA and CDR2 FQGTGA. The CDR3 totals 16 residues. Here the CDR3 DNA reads TGTGCCAGCAGCTTCTCCGGGGGGGCAAAAGCAGAGACCCAGTACTTC. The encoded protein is CASSFSGGAKAETQYF.

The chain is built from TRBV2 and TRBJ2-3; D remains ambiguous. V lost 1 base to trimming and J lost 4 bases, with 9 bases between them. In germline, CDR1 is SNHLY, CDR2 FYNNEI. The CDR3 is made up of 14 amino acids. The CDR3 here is CASSEVGRADTQYF. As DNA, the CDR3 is TGTGCCAGCAGTGAAGTCGGTCGCGCAGATACGCAGTATTTT.

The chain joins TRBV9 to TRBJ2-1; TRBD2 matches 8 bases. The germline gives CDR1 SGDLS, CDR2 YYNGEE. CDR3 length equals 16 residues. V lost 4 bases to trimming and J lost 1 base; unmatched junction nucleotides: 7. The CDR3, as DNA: TGTGCCAGCAGCCTACCTGGCGGGAGGTCCTACAATGAGCAGTTCTTC. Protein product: CASSLPGGRSYNEQFF.

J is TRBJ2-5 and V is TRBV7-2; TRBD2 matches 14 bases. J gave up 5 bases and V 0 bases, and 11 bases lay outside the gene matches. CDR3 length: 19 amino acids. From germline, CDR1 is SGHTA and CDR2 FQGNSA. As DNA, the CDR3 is TGTGCCAGCAGCTTAGCGGGAGGGACTAGCGGGAGTAAGAGGGAGACCCAGTACTTC. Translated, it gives CASSLAGGTSGSKRETQYF.

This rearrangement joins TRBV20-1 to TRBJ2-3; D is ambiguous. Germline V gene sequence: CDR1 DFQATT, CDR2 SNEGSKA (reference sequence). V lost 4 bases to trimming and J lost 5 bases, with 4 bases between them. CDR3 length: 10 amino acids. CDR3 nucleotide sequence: TGCAGTGCTACACTAGATACGCAGTATTTT. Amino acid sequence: CSATLDTQYF.

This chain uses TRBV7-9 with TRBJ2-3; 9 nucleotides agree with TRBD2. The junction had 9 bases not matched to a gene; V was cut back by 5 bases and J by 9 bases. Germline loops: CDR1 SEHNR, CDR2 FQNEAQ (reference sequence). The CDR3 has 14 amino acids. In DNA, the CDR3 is TGTGCCAGCAGCCCTGGCTCAGGACTAGCGACGCAGTATTTT. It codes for CASSPGSGLATQYF.

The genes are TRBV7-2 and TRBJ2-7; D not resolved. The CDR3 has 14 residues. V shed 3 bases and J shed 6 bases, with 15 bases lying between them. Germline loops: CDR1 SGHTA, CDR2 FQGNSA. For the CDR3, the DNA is TGTGCCAGCAGCTTGGCCCCCCAGGTCTCCGAGCAGTACTTC. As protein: CASSLAPQVSEQYF.

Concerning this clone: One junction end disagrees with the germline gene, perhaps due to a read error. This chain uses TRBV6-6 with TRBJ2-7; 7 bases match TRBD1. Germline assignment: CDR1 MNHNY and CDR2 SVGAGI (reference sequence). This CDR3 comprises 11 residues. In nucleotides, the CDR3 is TGTGCCAGCAGTTACTCCGGGACAGTACACTTC. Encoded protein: CASSYSGTVHF.

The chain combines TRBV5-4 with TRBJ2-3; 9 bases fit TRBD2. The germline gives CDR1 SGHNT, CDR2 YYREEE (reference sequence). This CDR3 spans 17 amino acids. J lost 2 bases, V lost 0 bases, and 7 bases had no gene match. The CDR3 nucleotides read TGTGCCAGCAGCTTGGATATAGCGGGAGAGTACACAGATACGCAGTATTTT. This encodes CASSLDIAGEYTDTQYF.

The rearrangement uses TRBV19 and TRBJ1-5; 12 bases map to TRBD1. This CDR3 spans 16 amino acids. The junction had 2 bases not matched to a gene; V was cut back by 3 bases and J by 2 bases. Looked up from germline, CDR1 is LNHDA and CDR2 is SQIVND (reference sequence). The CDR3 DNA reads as TGTGCCAGTAGTATGGGACAGGGGGCCGGCAATCAGCCCCAGCATTTT. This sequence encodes CASSMGQGAGNQPQHF.

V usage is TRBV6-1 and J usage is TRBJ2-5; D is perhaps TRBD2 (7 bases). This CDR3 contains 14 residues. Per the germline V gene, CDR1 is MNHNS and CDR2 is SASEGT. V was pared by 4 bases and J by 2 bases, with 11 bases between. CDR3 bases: TGTGCCAGCAGTGGGCGGGGGCGACAAGAGACCCAGTACTTC. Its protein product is CASSGRGRQETQYF.

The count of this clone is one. CDR3 sequence: CASSDGGRGTGELFF. In nucleotides, the CDR3 is TGTGCCAGCAGTGATGGAGGGAGAGGGACCGGGGAGCTGTTTTTT. The rearrangement uses TRBV6-1 and TRBJ2-2, with D perhaps matching TRBD2 (6 bases). CDR1 MNHNS and CDR2 SASEGT come from the germline V gene. This CDR3 spans 15 amino acids. V lost 3 bases and J lost 5, with 13 bases in between.

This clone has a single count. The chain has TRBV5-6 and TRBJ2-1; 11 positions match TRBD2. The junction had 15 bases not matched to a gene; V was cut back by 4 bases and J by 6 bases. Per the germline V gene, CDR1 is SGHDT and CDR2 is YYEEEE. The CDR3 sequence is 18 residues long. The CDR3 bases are TGTGCCAGCAGCCTGGCGGGGTCCGGGACTAGCGGTGCCAATGAGCAGTTCTTC. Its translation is CASSLAGSGTSGANEQFF.

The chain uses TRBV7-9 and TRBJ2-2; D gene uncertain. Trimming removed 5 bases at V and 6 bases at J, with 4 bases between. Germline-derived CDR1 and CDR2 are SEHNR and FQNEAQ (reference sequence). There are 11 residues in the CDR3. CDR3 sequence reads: CASSVSGELFF. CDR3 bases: TGTGCCAGCAGCGTCTCCGGGGAGCTGTTTTTT.

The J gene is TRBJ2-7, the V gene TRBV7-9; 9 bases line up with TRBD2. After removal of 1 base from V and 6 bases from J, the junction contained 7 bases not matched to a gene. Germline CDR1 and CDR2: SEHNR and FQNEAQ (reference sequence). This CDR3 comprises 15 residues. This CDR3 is CASSLEGGRAAEQYF. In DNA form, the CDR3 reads TGTGCCAGCAGCTTAGAAGGCGGGAGGGCTGCCGAGCAGTACTTC.

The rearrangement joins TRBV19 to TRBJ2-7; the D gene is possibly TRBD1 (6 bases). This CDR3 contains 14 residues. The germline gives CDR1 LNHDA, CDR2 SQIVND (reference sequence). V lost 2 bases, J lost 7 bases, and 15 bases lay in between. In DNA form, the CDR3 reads TGTGCCAGTAGTATATCACAGGGTGAGCGAGAGCAGTACTTC. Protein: CASSISQGEREQYF.

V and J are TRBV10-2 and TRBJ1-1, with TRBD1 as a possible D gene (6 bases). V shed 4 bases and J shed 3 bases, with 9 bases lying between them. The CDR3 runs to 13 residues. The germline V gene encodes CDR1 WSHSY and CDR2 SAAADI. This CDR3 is CASSAPGDTEAFF. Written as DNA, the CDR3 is TGCGCCAGCAGTGCCCCAGGGGACACTGAAGCTTTCTTT.